These T cell receptor beta chains were read from a single sample in a study of breast tumors, draining lymph nodes, adjacent tissues. TCRdb fed the multiplex PCR reads into MiXCR, producing one record per CDR3 protein. The sample has some 130,000 distinct CDR3 sequences, roughly 21% seen once. Sequencing used axillary lymph node tissue. Receptors originate from a female donor with breast cancer. Some clones in this sample may be carry-over from other donors' samples. CDR3s include the opening cysteine and the closing phenylalanine or tryptophan. D genes are given only for firm matches. Only part of the rows carry a size: once, few, many, or a class if the clone is expanded.

TRBJ2-3 | many | - | TRBV6-4 | TGTGCCAGCAGTGACGGCACGGGAGATACGCAGTATTTT | CASSDGTGDTQYF
TRBJ1-6 | many | TRBD1 | TRBV27 | TGTGCCAGCAGTTTGGTTTGGACAGGGGACTCACCCCTCCACTTT | CASSLVWTGDSPLHF
TRBJ2-3 | - | TRBD2 | TRBV6-2/TRBV6-3 | TGTGCCAGCAGTCCCTACAATGGGGGGGTTTCTAGCACAGATACGCGGTATTTT | CASSPYNGGVSSTDTRYF
TRBJ2-3 | many | - | TRBV15 | TGTGCCACCAGCAGAGCATCGGGAATAGCGAGCACAGATACGCAGTATTTT | CATSRASGIASTDTQYF
TRBJ2-5 | many | TRBD2 | TRBV5-1 | TGCGCCAGCAGCTTCGGACTAGCGGGGGTTGAGACCCAGTACTTC | CASSFGLAGVETQYF
TRBJ2-3 | medium-sized | TRBD2 | TRBV7-9 | TGTGCCAGCAGCTTAGAGGGGACTAGCGGGGTGAATACGCAGTATTTT | CASSLEGTSGVNTQYF
TRBJ1-5 | - | - | TRBV5-4 | TGTGCCAGCAGCATCAGCGGGAGGGCCCGCACAGATACGCAGCATTTT | CASSISGRARTDTQHF
TRBJ2-7 | many | - | TRBV6-6 | TGTGCCAGCAGTTATTCGGCCCGGTACGAGCAGTACTTC | CASSYSARYEQYF
TRBJ1-1 | - | - | TRBV5-1 | TGCGCCAGCAGCTTCGACGATGCTGAAGCTTTCTTT | CASSFDDAEAFF
TRBJ1-6 | many | - | TRBV4-1 | TGCGCCAGCAGCCAAGAACCGGGCCTCTATAATTCACCCCTCCACTTT | CASSQEPGLYNSPLHF
TRBJ2-1 | - | - | TRBV19 | TGTGCCAGTAGTGTTGGTCTACACAATGAGCAGTTCTTC | CASSVGLHNEQFF
TRBJ2-3 | many | TRBD1 | TRBV19 | TGTGCCAGTTCCCGGGACAGCGTCGCAGATACGCAGTATTTT | CASSRDSVADTQYF
TRBJ2-7 | many | - | TRBV6-1 | TGTGCCAGCAGGGGACTTCGACAGGCTGAGCAGTACTTC | CASRGLRQAEQYF